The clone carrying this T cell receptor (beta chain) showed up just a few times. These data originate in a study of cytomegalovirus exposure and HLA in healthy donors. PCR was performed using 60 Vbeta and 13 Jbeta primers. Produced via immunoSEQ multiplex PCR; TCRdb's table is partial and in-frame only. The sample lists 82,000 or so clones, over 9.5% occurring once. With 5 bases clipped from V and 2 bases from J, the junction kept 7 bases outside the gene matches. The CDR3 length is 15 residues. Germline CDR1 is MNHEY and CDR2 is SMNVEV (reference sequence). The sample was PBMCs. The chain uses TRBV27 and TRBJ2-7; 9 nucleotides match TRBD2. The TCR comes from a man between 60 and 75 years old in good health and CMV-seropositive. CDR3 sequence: CASSVGTSITYEQYF. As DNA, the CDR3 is TGTGCCAGCAGTGTCGGGACTAGCATAACCTACGAGCAGTACTTC.